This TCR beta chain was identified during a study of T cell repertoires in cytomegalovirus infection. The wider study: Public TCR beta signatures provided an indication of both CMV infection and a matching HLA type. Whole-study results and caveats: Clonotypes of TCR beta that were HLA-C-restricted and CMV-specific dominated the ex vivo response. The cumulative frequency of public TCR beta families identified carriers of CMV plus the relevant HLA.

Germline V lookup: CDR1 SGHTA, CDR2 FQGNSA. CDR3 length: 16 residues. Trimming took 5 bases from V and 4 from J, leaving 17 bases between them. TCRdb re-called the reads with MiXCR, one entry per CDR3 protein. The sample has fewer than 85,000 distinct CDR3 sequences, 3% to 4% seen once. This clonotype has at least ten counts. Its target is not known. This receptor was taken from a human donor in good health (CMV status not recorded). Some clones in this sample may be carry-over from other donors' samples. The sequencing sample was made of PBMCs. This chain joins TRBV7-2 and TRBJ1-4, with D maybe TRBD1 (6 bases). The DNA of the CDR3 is TGTGCCAGCAGCCCGGGCACAGGGCGCGGTAATGAAAAACTGTTTTTT. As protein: CASSPGTGRGNEKLFF.